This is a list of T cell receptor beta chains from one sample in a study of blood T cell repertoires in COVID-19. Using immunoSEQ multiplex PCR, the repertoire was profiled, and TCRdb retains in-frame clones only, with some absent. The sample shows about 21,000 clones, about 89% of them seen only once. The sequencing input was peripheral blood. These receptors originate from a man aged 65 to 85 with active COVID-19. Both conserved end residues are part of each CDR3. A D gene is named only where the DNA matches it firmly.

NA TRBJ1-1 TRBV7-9 CASSRREGEYCFF TGTGCCAGCAGCCGGAGGGAGGGCGAATATTGCTTCTTT
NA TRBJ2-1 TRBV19 CASRLYNEQFF TGTGCCAGTAGGTTATACAATGAGCAGTTCTTC
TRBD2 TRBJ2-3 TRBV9 CASSPRSGGNTDTQYF TGTGCCAGCAGCCCCCGTAGCGGGGGGAACACAGATACGCAGTATTTT
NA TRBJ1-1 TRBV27 CASSLQQSSYTEAFF TGTGCCAGCAGTTTACAACAGTCCTCCTACACTGAAGCTTTCTTT
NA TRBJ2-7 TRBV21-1 CASSNASDGKGETYEQYF TGTGCCAGCAGCAATGCGTCGGACGGTAAAGGGGAAACCTACGAGCAGTACTTC
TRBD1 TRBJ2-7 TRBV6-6 CASSYKDRYYEQYF TGTGCCAGCAGTTACAAGGACAGGTACTACGAGCAGTACTTC
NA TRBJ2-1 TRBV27 CASSLWAGASSYNEQFF TGTGCCAGCAGTTTATGGGCAGGGGCAAGCTCCTACAATGAGCAGTTCTTC
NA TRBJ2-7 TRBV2 CASSSDRYIGYEQYF TGTGCCAGCAGTAGCGACAGGTACATTGGCTACGAGCAGTACTTC
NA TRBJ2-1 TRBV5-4 CASSLGVAAIYNEQFF TGTGCCAGCAGCTTGGGAGTAGCGGCGATTTACAATGAGCAGTTCTTC
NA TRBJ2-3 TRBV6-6 CASSYSGEEGYF TGTGCCAGCAGTTACTCGGGAGAAGAGGGGTATTTT
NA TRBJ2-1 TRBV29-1 CSATYNEQFF TGCAGCGCTACTTACAATGAGCAGTTCTTC
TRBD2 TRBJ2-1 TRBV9 CASSVGTSSGEQFF TGTGCCAGCAGCGTAGGGACTAGCAGTGGTGAGCAGTTCTTC
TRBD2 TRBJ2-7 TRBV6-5 CASRGLAGASYEQYF TGTGCCAGCAGAGGACTAGCGGGAGCCTCCTACGAGCAGTACTTC